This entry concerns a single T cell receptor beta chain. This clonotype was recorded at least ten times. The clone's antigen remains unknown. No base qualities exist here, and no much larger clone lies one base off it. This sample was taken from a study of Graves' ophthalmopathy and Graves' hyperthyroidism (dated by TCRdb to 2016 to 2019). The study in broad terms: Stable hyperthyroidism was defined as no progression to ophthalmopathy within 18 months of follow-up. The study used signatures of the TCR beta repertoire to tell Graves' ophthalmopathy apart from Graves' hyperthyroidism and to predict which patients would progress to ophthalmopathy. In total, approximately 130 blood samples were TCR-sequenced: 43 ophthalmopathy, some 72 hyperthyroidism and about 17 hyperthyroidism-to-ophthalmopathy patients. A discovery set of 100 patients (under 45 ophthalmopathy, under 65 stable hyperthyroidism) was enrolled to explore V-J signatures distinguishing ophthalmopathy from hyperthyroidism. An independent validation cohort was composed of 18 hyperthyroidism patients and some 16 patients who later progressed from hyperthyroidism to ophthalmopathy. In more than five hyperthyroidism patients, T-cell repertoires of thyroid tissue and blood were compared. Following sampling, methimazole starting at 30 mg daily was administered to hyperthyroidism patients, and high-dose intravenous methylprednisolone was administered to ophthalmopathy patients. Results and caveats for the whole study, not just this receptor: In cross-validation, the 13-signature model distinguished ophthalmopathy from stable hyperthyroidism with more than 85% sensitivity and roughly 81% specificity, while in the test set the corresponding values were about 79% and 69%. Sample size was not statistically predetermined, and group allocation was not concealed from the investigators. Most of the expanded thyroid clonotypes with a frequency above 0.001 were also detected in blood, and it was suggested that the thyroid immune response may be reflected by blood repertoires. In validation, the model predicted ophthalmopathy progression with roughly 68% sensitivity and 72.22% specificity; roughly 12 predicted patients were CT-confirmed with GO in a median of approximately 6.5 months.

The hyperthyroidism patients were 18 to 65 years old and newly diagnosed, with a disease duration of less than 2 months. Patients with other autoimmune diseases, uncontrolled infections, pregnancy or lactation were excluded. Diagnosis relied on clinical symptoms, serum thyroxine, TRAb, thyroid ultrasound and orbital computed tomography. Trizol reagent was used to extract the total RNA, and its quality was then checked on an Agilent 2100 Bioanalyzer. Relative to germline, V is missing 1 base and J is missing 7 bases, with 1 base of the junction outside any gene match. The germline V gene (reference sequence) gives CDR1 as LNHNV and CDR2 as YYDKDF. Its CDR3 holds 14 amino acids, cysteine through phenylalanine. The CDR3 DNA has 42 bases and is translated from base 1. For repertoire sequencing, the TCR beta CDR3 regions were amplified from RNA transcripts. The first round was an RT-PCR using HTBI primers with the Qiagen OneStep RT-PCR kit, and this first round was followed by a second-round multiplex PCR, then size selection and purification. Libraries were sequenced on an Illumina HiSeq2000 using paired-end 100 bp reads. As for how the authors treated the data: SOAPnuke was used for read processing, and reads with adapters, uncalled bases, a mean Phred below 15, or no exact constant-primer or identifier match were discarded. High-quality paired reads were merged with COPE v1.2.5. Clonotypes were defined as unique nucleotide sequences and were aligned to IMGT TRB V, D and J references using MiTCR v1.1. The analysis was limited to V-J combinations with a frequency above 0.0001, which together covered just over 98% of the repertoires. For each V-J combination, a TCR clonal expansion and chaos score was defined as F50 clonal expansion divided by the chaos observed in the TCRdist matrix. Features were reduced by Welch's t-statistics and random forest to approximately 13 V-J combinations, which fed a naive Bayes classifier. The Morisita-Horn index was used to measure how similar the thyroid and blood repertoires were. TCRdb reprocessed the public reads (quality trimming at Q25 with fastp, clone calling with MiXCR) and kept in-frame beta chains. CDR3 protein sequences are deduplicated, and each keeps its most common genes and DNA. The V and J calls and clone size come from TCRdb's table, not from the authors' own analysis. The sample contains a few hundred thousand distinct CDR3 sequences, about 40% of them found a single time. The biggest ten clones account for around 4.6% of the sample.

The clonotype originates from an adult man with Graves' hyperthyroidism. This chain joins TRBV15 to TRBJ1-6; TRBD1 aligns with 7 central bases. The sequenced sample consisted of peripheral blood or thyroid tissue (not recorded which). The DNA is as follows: TGTGCCACCAGCAGAGGGACAGGAAATTCACCCCTCCACTTT. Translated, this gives CATSRGTGNSPLHF.